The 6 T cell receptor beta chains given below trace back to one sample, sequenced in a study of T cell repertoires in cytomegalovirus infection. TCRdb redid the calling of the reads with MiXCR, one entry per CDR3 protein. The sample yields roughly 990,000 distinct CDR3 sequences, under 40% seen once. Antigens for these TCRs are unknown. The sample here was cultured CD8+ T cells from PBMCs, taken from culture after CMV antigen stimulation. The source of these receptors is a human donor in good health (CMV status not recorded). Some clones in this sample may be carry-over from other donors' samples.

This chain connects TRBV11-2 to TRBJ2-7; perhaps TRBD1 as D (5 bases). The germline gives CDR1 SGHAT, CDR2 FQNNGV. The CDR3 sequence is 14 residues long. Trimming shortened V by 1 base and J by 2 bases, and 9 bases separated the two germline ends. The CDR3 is CASSLGIGAYEQYV. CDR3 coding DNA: TGTGCCAGCAGCTTAGGGATAGGGGCCTACGAGCAGTACGTC.

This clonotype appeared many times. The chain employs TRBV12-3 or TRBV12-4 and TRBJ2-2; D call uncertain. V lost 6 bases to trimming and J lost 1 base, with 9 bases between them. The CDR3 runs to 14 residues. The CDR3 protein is CASRVQGNTGELFF. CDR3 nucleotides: TGTGCCAGCAGGGTACAAGGGAACACCGGGGAGCTGTTTTTT.

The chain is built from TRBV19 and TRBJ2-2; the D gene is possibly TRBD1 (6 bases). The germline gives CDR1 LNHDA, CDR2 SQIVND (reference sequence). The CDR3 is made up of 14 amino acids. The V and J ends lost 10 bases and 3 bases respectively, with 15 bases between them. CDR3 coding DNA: TGTGCCACCTCCAAGACAGGATACACCGGGGAGCTGTTTTTT. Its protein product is CATSKTGYTGELFF.

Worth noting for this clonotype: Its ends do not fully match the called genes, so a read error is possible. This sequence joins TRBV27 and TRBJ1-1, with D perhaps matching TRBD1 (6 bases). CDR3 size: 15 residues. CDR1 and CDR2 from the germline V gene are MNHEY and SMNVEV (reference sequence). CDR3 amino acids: CASSLWADRIYEAFF. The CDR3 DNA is TGTGCCAGCAGCTTATGGGCGGACAGAATCTATGAAGCTTTCTTT.

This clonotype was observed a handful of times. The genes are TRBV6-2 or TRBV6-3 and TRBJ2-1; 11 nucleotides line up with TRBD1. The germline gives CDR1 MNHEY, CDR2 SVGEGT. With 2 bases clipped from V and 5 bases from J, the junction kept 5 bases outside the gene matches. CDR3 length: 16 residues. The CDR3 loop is CASSYPGQGGNNEQFF. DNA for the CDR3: TGTGCCAGCAGTTACCCGGGACAGGGGGGGAACAATGAGCAGTTCTTC.

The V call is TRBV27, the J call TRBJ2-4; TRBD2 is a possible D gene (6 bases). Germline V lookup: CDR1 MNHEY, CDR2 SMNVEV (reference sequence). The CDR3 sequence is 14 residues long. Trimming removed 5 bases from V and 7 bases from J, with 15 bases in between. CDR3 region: CASSMGLFGNIQYF. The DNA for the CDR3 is TGTGCCAGCAGTATGGGACTGTTTGGGAACATTCAGTACTTC.